The clone carrying this TCR beta chain has a handful of counts. As for time point: newly diagnosed GD, antithyroid drugs for less than 3 months. The TCR library was made from RNA that had been extracted from PBMCs in TRIzol. The sample comes from a study of regulatory T cells in long-lasting Graves disease. Across the whole study: Recently diagnosed Graves' patients had received antithyroid drugs for under 3 months.

From germline, CDR1 is MNHEY and CDR2 SVGEGT. V shed 0 bases, J shed 2 bases, and the junction held 3 bases outside the gene matches. There are 16 residues in the CDR3. Library construction for TCR beta used iRepertoire HTBI primers and Arm-PCR of CDR3 regions. From the multiplex PCR reads, TCRdb called clonotypes with MiXCR, one entry per CDR3 protein. The table lists around 360,000 distinct CDR3 sequences, 15% to 20% of them singletons. This sample also belongs to another study, concerning T cells in Graves' hyperthyroidism and ophthalmopathy.

The rearrangement links TRBV6-2 or TRBV6-3 to TRBJ1-5; TRBD1 aligns across 8 bases. This sequence originates from a woman aged 18-35 years with Graves disease. The material sequenced was peripheral blood mononuclear cells (PBMCs), taken at new diagnosis, from a patient treated with antithyroid drugs. The CDR3 region has the DNA TGTGCCAGCAGTTACTCCCAGGGGGCCGGCAATCAGCCCCAGCATTTT. It translates to CASSYSQGAGNQPQHF.